This T cell receptor beta chain was sequenced for a study of blood T cell repertoires in COVID-19. Study overall: The origin of the acute and convalescent COVID-19 samples was the United States, Italy and Spain. In each case, the material was cDNA or gDNA derived from T cells, B-cell-depleted T cells, or PBMCs.

This CDR3 contains 14 residues. CDR1 LGHNA and CDR2 YSLEER come from the germline V gene. The V gene lost 7 bases and the J gene lost 0 bases, with 12 bases spanning the gap. Original methodology: The assay estimated nucleated cells by amplifying reference gene primers. Data came from immunoSEQ multiplex PCR; TCRdb stores just in-frame clones and leaves some out. From that table come the V and J calls and clone size; the DNA was used to work out D and trimming. In the table there are a few hundred thousand clones, more than 75% of which are singletons. The chain combines TRBV4-3 with TRBJ1-1; no firm D call. The receptor's source is a man in his 60s with acute or convalescent COVID-19. The sequencing input was peripheral blood. DNA of the CDR3: TGCGCCAGCACCGCCGGGGTTGTGAACACTGAAGCTTTCTTT. This gives the protein CASTAGVVNTEAFF.